This T cell receptor (beta chain) stems from a study of CD8 T cells in ankylosing spondylitis. 5'-RACE, quantitative and with molecular barcodes, yielded the TCR beta libraries. In TCRdb, the 5' RACE reads were re-called with MiXCR into one record per CDR3 protein. The table has 300,000 to 350,000 distinct CDR3 sequences, roughly 10% seen once. This clonotype was found many times. Its antigen remains unknown. V dropped 6 bases and J dropped 2; count of bases not matched to a gene: 17. Germline values: CDR1 DFQATT, CDR2 SNEGSKA (reference sequence). The CDR3 contains 18 residues. Overall study findings and caveats: It appeared that ankylosing spondylitis blood was characterized by a TCR beta motif of roughly 8 highly homologous variants.

This TCR was recovered from a female donor with ankylosing spondylitis or in good health (not recorded which). The sequencing input was blood, either unsorted or a sorted T cell fraction (not recorded which). The chain carries TRBV20-1 and TRBJ1-5, with 9 bases aligning to TRBD1. CDR3 nucleotides: TGCAGTGCGAACCCCCGGGGACAGGGAAATTTCGGCAATCAGCCCCAGCATTTT. It specifies CSANPRGQGNFGNQPQHF.